The T cell receptor (beta chain) described here comes from a study of long-term antiretroviral therapy in people with HIV. immunoSEQ v3.0 was run at survey level. Using immunoSEQ multiplex PCR, the repertoire was profiled, and TCRdb retains in-frame clones only, with some absent. Among 25,000 to 30,000 clones, 70% to 90% were seen once, and the ten largest hold approximately 4.8%. The V gene's germline CDR1 is SGHAT and CDR2 FQNNGV. Trimming took 3 bases from V and 0 from J, leaving 11 bases between them. CDR3 length: 16 residues. The receptor comes from a woman in her thirties with HIV. Sequenced here: unsorted PBMCs, sampled 0.8 years after starting antiretroviral therapy. The chain recombines TRBV11-2 with TRBJ1-4, with unresolved D. CDR3: CASSFGSAATNEKLFF. The CDR3 DNA is TGTGCCAGCAGCTTTGGATCAGCCGCAACTAATGAAAAACTGTTTTTT.